The 32 T cell receptor beta chains given below trace back to one sample, sequenced in a study of cytomegalovirus exposure and HLA in healthy donors (TCRdb year 2017). The protocol used for the library was the immunoSEQ multiplex PCR assay. For the multiplex PCR, a mixture combining 60 forward primers for TCR Vbeta segments and 13 reverse primers for TCR Jbeta segments was used. TCRdb took this table from immuneACCESS and kept in-frame rearrangements with V and J called. Such tables lack part of the clones; where checked against another copy, unresolved V genes explain under half of the gap, and the rest is unexplained. This sample gives 110,000 to 150,000 clones in total; roughly 71% of them show up just once. 6.5% to 9% of the sample goes to the ten largest clones. The sample comprised PBMCs. These receptors were collected from a man aged 25 to 40 in good health and CMV-seronegative.

This chain links TRBV11-2 with TRBJ2-5, with 9 nucleotides matching TRBD2. The germline V gene has CDR1 SGHAT and CDR2 FQNNGV. J lost 1 base, V lost 3 bases, and 6 bases had no gene match. The CDR3 spans 16 residues. Here the CDR3 reads CASSFFVSGGQETQYF. CDR3 in DNA: TGTGCCAGCAGCTTTTTCGTTAGCGGGGGCCAAGAGACCCAGTACTTC.

The chain employs TRBV6-1 and TRBJ1-2; no firm D call. This CDR3 contains 14 residues. V lost 5 bases and J lost 5, with 15 bases in between. Germline CDR1 is MNHNS and CDR2 is SASEGT. CDR3 loop: CASSREILAYGYTF. Here the CDR3 DNA reads TGTGCCAGCAGTCGAGAAATCCTCGCTTATGGCTACACCTTC.

This chain links TRBV5-4 with TRBJ2-1, with 8 bases identical to TRBD2. This CDR3 spans 15 amino acids. Losses at the gene ends were 1 base for V and 1 base for J; bases not matched to a gene: 1. Per the germline V gene, CDR1 is SGHNT and CDR2 is YYREEE (reference sequence). CDR3 residues: CASSLIAGSYNEQFF. In DNA, the CDR3 is TGTGCCAGCAGCTTGATAGCGGGATCCTACAATGAGCAGTTCTTC. Filled out from reference TRBV5-4 and TRBJ2-1, the complete variable domain reads ETGVTQSPTHLIKTRGQQVTLRCSSQSGHNTVSWYQQALGQGPQFIFQYYREEENGRGNFPPRFSGLQFPNYSSELNVNALELDDSALYLCASSLIAGSYNEQFFGPGTRLTVL.

The chain links TRBV5-4 to TRBJ2-5; TRBD1 matches 8 bases. CDR1 is SGHNT, CDR2 YYREEE, per germline (reference sequence). This CDR3 contains 15 residues. The J segment lost 4 bases and the V segment lost 2 bases, leaving 7 bases of the junction unmatched. CDR3 sequence reads: CASSFLNRGLETQYF. DNA of the CDR3: TGTGCCAGCAGCTTCCTTAACAGGGGGTTAGAGACCCAGTACTTC.

The CDR3 nucleotides are TGTGCCAGCAGTTGGGACAACTACGAGCAGTACTTC. It codes for CASSWDNYEQYF. V usage is TRBV7-8 and J usage is TRBJ2-7; possibly TRBD1 for D (6 bases). The CDR3 runs to 12 residues. Germline V gene sequence: CDR1 SGHVS, CDR2 FQNEAQ. The ends were cut back, 6 bases at V and 3 bases at J, with 9 bases in the middle.

The chain is built from TRBV5-1 and TRBJ2-1; 7 nucleotides align to TRBD1. CDR3 length equals 13 residues. J lost 7 bases, V lost 4 bases, and 5 bases had no gene match. Germline V gene sequence: CDR1 SGHRS, CDR2 YFSETQ. The CDR3 nucleotides read TGCGCCAGCAGCGTAGGGACAGCGAATGAGCAGTTCTTC. It encodes CASSVGTANEQFF.

The table lists this clone with a few counts. A junction end diverges from the germline sequence, so it may reflect a read error. The chain has TRBV25-1 and TRBJ1-6; no clear D gene. The CDR3 consists of 12 residues. CDR1 is MGHDK and CDR2 is SYGVNS in the germline V gene. The chain's CDR3 is CAGSGWESPLHF. The CDR3 nucleotides read TGTGCCGGCAGTGGGTGGGAGTCACCCCTCCACTTT.

The rearrangement uses TRBV10-3 and TRBJ2-1; the D gene is possibly TRBD1 (6 bases). CDR3 length: 15 amino acids. In germline, CDR1 is ENHRY, CDR2 SYGVKD. The germline V and J ends were trimmed by 6 bases and 3 bases, with 15 bases remaining between them. CDR3 in amino acids: CAIRDSLIDYNEQFF. For the CDR3, the DNA is TGTGCCATCAGGGACAGCCTTATTGACTACAATGAGCAGTTCTTC.

The chain joins TRBV5-4 to TRBJ2-5; possibly TRBD2 for D (6 bases). Germline V gene sequence: CDR1 SGHNT, CDR2 YYREEE (reference sequence). This CDR3 spans 13 amino acids. With 4 bases removed from V and 4 bases from J, the gap between germline ends came to 11 bases. The CDR3 is CASSRDSLETQYF. In DNA, the CDR3 is TGTGCCAGCAGCCGGGACTCCCTAGAGACCCAGTACTTC. The entire variable domain, with the rest obtained from reference TRBV5-4 and TRBJ2-5, is as follows: ETGVTQSPTHLIKTRGQQVTLRCSSQSGHNTVSWYQQALGQGPQFIFQYYREEENGRGNFPPRFSGLQFPNYSSELNVNALELDDSALYLCASSRDSLETQYFGPGTRLLVL.

The rearrangement links TRBV30 to TRBJ2-1, with D possibly matching TRBD2 (6 bases). Trimming left V 0 bases short and J 3 bases short, with 12 bases between. This CDR3 has 15 amino acids. Germline CDR1 is GTSNPN and CDR2 is SVGIG (reference sequence). The CDR3 reads CAWSVTSGRYNEQFF. CDR3 bases: TGTGCCTGGAGTGTAACCAGCGGGCGCTACAATGAGCAGTTCTTC.

As DNA, the CDR3 is TGTGCCAGCAGAGCGGGGGGCCAGCCCCAGCATTTT. Amino acid sequence: CASRAGGQPQHF. The chain uses TRBV6-5 and TRBJ1-5; perhaps TRBD1 as D (6 bases). The V and J ends lost 6 bases and 7 bases respectively, with 10 bases between them. In germline, CDR1 is MNHEY, CDR2 SVGAGI. The CDR3 runs to 12 residues.

This clone has just one count. V usage is TRBV5-4 and J usage is TRBJ1-5; 9 bases are shared with TRBD1. CDR3 size: 14 residues. The ends lost 0 bases at V and 9 bases at J; junction bases unmatched: 4. Germline values: CDR1 SGHNT, CDR2 YYREEE (reference sequence). The CDR3 reads CASSLDRGRGPQHF. The DNA for the CDR3 is TGTGCCAGCAGCTTGGACAGGGGGCGCGGGCCCCAGCATTTT.

CDR3 residues: CASSNLQGLNEQFF. Here the CDR3 DNA reads TGTGCCAGTAGTAACCTACAGGGACTAAATGAGCAGTTCTTC. This chain connects TRBV19 to TRBJ2-1; perhaps TRBD2 as D (7 bases). The CDR3 consists of 14 residues. Per the germline V gene, CDR1 is LNHDA and CDR2 is SQIVND (reference sequence). V was cut by 4 bases and J by 7 bases, with 14 bases left in between.

The gene calls are TRBV19 and TRBJ2-2, with 9 bases that match TRBD1. Looked up from germline, CDR1 is LNHDA and CDR2 is SQIVND (reference sequence). The CDR3 sequence is 17 residues long. V shed 0 bases, J shed 4 bases, and the junction held 6 bases outside the gene matches. CDR3 loop: CASSIDRDRGVTGELFF. For the CDR3, the DNA is TGTGCCAGTAGTATAGATCGAGACAGGGGGGTCACCGGGGAGCTGTTTTTT. The full variable domain, completed using reference TRBV19 and TRBJ2-2, is DGGITQSPKYLFRKEGQNVTLSCEQNLNHDAMYWYRQDPGQGLRLIYYSQIVNDFQKGDIAEGYSVSREKKESFPLTVTSAQKNPTAFYLCASSIDRDRGVTGELFFGEGSRLTVL.

The chain is built from TRBV28 and TRBJ1-4; D might be TRBD1 (5 bases). This CDR3 has 14 amino acids. CDR1 is MDHEN, CDR2 SYDVKM, per germline. The V end lost 3 bases, the J end lost 7 bases, and 12 bases lay between the germline ends. CDR3: CASSLGGSGEKLFF. CDR3 sequence (DNA): TGTGCCAGCAGTTTGGGGGGTTCCGGTGAAAAACTGTTTTTT.

J is TRBJ1-2 and V is TRBV5-1, with TRBD1 as a possible D gene (5 bases). Germline CDR1 is SGHRS and CDR2 is YFSETQ. The CDR3 covers 16 residues. With 3 bases removed from V and 0 bases from J, the gap between germline ends came to 15 bases. CDR3 residues: CASSSGGVGANYGYTF. Written as DNA, the CDR3 is TGCGCCAGCAGCTCTGGCGGGGTAGGGGCTAACTATGGCTACACCTTC.

The CDR3 spells CASSLAAGRGYEQYF. CDR3 bases: TGTGCCAGCAGTCTAGCGGCGGGGCGAGGCTACGAGCAGTACTTC. The chain combines TRBV11-2 with TRBJ2-7; 7 positions match TRBD2. The CDR3 extends over 15 amino acids. CDR1 is SGHAT and CDR2 is FQNNGV in the germline V gene. V dropped 6 bases and J dropped 3; count of bases not matched to a gene: 11.

V is TRBV14 and J is TRBJ2-1; 7 nucleotides align to TRBD1. Trimming removed 4 bases from V and 9 bases from J; junction bases left unmatched: 18. This CDR3 is 17 amino acids long. Germline-derived CDR1 and CDR2 are SGHDN and FVKESK. CDR3 amino acids: CASSPLPDRATPREQFF. The CDR3 DNA sequence: TGTGCCAGCAGCCCTTTGCCAGACAGGGCCACCCCCCGTGAGCAGTTCTTC.

This chain connects TRBV7-2 to TRBJ1-1, with D hard to call. V dropped 5 bases and J dropped 0 bases, with 7 bases sitting between them. Germline lookup yields CDR1 SGHTA and CDR2 FQGNSA. The CDR3 spans 13 residues. CDR3 amino acids: CASSPNLNTEAFF. The CDR3, as DNA: TGTGCCAGCAGCCCTAACCTGAACACTGAAGCTTTCTTT.

This chain uses TRBV5-1 with TRBJ2-7; 9 bases line up with TRBD1. J was trimmed by 7 bases and V by 0 bases; bases with no gene match: 5. The CDR3 length is 14 residues. Germline V gene lookup returns CDR1 SGHRS and CDR2 YFSETQ. The CDR3 loop reads CASSLGTGVQEQYF. The DNA of the CDR3 is TGCGCCAGCAGCTTGGGGACAGGGGTTCAGGAGCAGTACTTC.

J is TRBJ1-1 and V is TRBV7-2; D perhaps matches TRBD1 (6 bases). This CDR3 has 14 amino acids. Trimming took off 5 bases at V and 0 bases at J, with 10 bases between the two ends. The germline V gene has CDR1 SGHTA and CDR2 FQGNSA. Written as DNA, the CDR3 is TGTGCCAGCAGCCGGACAGCTTTGAACACTGAAGCTTTCTTT. This codes for CASSRTALNTEAFF.

The chain couples TRBV7-2 to TRBJ2-7; perhaps TRBD1 as D (5 bases). V lost 3 bases and J lost 2, with 8 bases in between. Germline V CDR1 and CDR2: SGHTA, FQGNSA. This CDR3 region has 13 residues. The CDR3: CASSFDSPYEQYF. CDR3 coding DNA: TGTGCCAGCAGCTTCGACAGCCCCTACGAGCAGTACTTC.

Worth noting for this clone: Distinct nucleotide sequences in the sample also encode this CDR3. The chain is built from TRBV27 and TRBJ1-1; no definite D call. The germline CDR1 and CDR2 sequences are MNHEY and SMNVEV (reference sequence). The V end was cut by 2 bases, the J end by 0 bases, with 7 bases between. The CDR3 loop spans 14 amino acids. This CDR3 reads CASSLNSMNTEAFF. The CDR3 nucleotides read TGTGCCAGCAGTTTAAACTCCATGAACACTGAAGCTTTCTTT.

This chain links TRBV2 with TRBJ2-3; TRBD2 is a possible D gene (6 bases). This CDR3 spans 14 amino acids. Trimming took off 6 bases at V and 6 bases at J, with 16 bases between the two ends. In germline, CDR1 is SNHLY, CDR2 FYNNEI. The CDR3 nucleotides are TGTGCCAGCAGGGAGGGAGTCCTGGCCGATACGCAGTATTTT. Translation: CASREGVLADTQYF.

V and J are TRBV7-2 and TRBJ2-3, with TRBD2 identical over 12 bases. Germline V gene lookup returns CDR1 SGHTA and CDR2 FQGNSA. Trimming at V came to 6 bases and at J to 1 base, leaving 5 bases not matched to a gene. CDR3 length equals 16 residues. The CDR3 DNA reads TGTGCCAGCAGTCGCCGGACTAGCGGGGGCACAGATACGCAGTATTTT. Residues: CASSRRTSGGTDTQYF.

This clone was seen a single time. The V and J genes are TRBV7-9 and TRBJ1-6; D gene ambiguous. Germline-derived CDR1 and CDR2 are SEHNR and FQNEAQ (reference sequence). This CDR3 is 14 amino acids long. V was shortened by 4 bases and J by 5 bases, with 9 bases between the two germline ends. The CDR3 spells CASSSGSDNSPLHF. CDR3 coding DNA: TGTGCCAGCAGCTCCGGGTCAGATAATTCACCCCTCCACTTT.

The table lists this clone with a few counts. The rearrangement joins TRBV7-2 to TRBJ2-7; 7 bases align to TRBD1. With V trimmed by 5 bases and J by 4 bases, 11 bases remained unmatched. This CDR3 region has 15 residues. Per the germline V gene, CDR1 is SGHTA and CDR2 is FQGNSA. The CDR3 loop reads CASSRWTGGLYEQYF. DNA for the CDR3: TGTGCCAGCAGCCGCTGGACAGGAGGATTGTACGAGCAGTACTTC.

The J gene is TRBJ2-3, the V gene TRBV18; a possible D gene is TRBD2 (6 bases). Germline-derived CDR1 and CDR2 are KGHSH and LQKENI. The CDR3 has 16 residues. The V end lost 6 bases, the J end lost 3 bases, and 19 bases lay between the germline ends. The CDR3: CASSPTYISGTDTQYF. The CDR3 bases are TGTGCCAGCTCCCCGACCTACATTAGCGGAACAGATACGCAGTATTTT.

The rearrangement uses TRBV7-2 and TRBJ1-1, with D possibly being TRBD1 (5 bases). The CDR3 is 13 residues long. CDR1 is SGHTA, CDR2 FQGNSA, per germline. Trimming took off 5 bases at V and 4 bases at J, with 11 bases between the two ends. DNA for the CDR3: TGTGCCAGCAGCGCTCAGGGAGGCACTGAAGCTTTCTTT. Amino acids: CASSAQGGTEAFF.

The CDR3 region has the DNA TGTGCCATCAGGGCTAGCGGGAGCCAAGAGACCCAGTACTTC. It encodes CAIRASGSQETQYF. The rearrangement links TRBV10-3 to TRBJ2-5; 10 bases fit TRBD2. The germline CDR1 and CDR2 sequences are ENHRY and SYGVKD. This CDR3 is 14 amino acids long. The V gene end was trimmed by 6 bases and the J gene end by 1 base; junction bases not matched to a gene: 2.

The chain employs TRBV19 and TRBJ1-2, with TRBD1 matching 9 bases. This CDR3 contains 15 residues. V gave up 3 bases and J gave up 6 bases; unmatched junction bases: 8. Looked up from germline, CDR1 is LNHDA and CDR2 is SQIVND (reference sequence). The CDR3 loop reads CASSMFGTGSDGYTF. Here the CDR3 DNA reads TGTGCCAGTAGTATGTTCGGGACAGGGTCGGATGGCTACACCTTC.

Notes on this clone: A junction end diverges from the germline sequence, so it may reflect a read error. The CDR3 DNA follows: TGTGCCAGCAGCTTAGGAGGCGCCTCTGGGGCCAACGGCCTGACTTTC. Encoded protein: CASSLGGASGANGLTF. This chain uses TRBV7-8 with TRBJ2-6; D is possibly TRBD1 (5 bases). Per the germline V gene, CDR1 is SGHVS and CDR2 is FQNEAQ. The CDR3 length is 16 residues.